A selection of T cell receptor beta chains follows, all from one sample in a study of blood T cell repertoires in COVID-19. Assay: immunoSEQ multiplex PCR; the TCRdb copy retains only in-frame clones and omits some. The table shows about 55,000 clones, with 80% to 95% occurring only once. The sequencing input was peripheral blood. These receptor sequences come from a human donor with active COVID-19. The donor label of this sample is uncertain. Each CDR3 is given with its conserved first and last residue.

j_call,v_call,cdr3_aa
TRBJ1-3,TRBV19,CASKLDGGNTIYF
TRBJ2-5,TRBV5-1,CASTLDRVGQETQYF
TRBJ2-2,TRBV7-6,CASSSTSGKNTGELFF
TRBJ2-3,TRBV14,CASSQELIAADTQYF
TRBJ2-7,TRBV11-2,CASTVRGTGTFEQYF
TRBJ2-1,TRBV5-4,CASSLAGGGPNNEQFF
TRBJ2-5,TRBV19,CASSRGDLYQETQYF
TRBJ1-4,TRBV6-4,CARPTGGERNEKLFF
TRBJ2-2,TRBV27,CATSRGGGTGELFF
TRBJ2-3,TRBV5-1,CASSLGTRGPRSTDTQYF
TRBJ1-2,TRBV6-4,CASSDGGGRGYTF
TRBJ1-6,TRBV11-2,CASSLYNRGSSPLHF
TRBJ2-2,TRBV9,CASSVGKTANTGELFF
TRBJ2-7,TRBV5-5,CASSQYDRANEQYF
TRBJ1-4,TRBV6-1,CASSVGRVGAREKLFF
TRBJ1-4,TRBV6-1,CASSETGLNEKLFF
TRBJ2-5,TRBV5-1,CASSSGTGGSETQYF
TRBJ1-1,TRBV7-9,CASSLGGRGLAEAFF
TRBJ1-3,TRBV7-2,CASSLTGTGNTIYF
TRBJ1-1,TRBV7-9,CEGKPMNTEAFF